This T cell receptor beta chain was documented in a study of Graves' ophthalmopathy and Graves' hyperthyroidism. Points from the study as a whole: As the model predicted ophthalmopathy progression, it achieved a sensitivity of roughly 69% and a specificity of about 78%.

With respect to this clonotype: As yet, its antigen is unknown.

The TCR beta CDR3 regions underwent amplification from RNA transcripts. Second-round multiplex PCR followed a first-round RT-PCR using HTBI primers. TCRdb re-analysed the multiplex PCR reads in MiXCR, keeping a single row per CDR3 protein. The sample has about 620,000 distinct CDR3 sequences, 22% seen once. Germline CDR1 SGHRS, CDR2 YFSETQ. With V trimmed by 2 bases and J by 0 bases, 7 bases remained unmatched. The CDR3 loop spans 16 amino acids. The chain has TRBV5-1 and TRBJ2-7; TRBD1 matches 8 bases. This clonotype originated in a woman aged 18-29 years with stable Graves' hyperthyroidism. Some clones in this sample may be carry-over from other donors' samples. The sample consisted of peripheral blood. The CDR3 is CASSFQTGATSYEQYF. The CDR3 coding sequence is TGCGCCAGCAGCTTTCAGACAGGGGCGACCTCCTACGAGCAGTACTTC. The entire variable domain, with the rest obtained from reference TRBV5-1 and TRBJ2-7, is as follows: KAGVTQTPRYLIKTRGQQVTLSCSPISGHRSVSWYQQTPGQGLQFLFEYFSETQRNKGNFPGRFSGRQFSNSRSEMNVSTLELGDSALYLCASSFQTGATSYEQYFGPGTRLTVT.